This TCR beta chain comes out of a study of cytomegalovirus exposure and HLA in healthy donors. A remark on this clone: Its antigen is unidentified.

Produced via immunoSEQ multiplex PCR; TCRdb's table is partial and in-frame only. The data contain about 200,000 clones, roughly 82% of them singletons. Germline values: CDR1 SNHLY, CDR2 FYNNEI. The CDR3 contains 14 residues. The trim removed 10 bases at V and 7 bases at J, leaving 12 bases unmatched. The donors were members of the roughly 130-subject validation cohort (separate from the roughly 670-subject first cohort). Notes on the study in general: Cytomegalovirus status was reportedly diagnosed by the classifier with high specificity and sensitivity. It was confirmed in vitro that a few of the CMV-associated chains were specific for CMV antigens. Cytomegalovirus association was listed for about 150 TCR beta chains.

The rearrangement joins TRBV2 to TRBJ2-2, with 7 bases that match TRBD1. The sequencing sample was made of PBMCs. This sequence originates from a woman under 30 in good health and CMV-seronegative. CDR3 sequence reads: CATLYTGVVGELFF. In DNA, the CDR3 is TGTGCCACCCTCTATACAGGGGTGGTCGGGGAGCTGTTTTTT.